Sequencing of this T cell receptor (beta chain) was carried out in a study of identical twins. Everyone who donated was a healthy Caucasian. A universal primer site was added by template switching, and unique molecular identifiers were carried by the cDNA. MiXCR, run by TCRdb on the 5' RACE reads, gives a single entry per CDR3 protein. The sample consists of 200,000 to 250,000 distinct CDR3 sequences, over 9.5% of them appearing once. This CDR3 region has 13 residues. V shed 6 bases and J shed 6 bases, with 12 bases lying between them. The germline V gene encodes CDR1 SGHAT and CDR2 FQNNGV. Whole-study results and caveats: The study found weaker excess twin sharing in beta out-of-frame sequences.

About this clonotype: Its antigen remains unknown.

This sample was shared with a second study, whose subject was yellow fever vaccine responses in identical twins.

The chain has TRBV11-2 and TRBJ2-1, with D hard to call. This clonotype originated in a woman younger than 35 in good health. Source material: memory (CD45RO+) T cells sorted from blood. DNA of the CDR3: TGTGCCAGCAGATACATTATTGGCAATGAGCAGTTCTTC. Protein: CASRYIIGNEQFF.